This TCR beta chain derives from a study of vaccination effects on CD4 cells after COVID-19. Overall study results and limits: Clones arising from infection and from vaccination showed marked clonal contraction late after vaccination.

Assay used: immunoSEQ multiplex PCR; TCRdb lists only in-frame clones, some missing. The sample carries tens of thousands of clones, around 76% recorded once. A word on this clone: Its target is not known.

Before sequencing, viral peptide pools were used by the ViraFEST assay to expand antigen-specific CD4+ T cells. A roughly ten-day culture period preceded the isolation of CD4+ T cells. Germline CDR1 SGHTS, CDR2 YDEGEE. CDR3 length: 15 residues. J was trimmed by 2 bases and V by 5 bases; bases with no gene match: 6. The rearrangement links TRBV5-8 to TRBJ1-4, with TRBD1 matching 7 bases. The sequence derives from a human donor who received a COVID-19 vaccine. The sample in question was CD4+ T cells from PBMCs cultured with HCoV-229E spike peptides, obtained before COVID-19 vaccination. CDR3 coding DNA: TGTGCCAGCAGATACCAGACAGGGACTAATGAAAAACTGTTTTTT. Its protein product is CASRYQTGTNEKLFF.